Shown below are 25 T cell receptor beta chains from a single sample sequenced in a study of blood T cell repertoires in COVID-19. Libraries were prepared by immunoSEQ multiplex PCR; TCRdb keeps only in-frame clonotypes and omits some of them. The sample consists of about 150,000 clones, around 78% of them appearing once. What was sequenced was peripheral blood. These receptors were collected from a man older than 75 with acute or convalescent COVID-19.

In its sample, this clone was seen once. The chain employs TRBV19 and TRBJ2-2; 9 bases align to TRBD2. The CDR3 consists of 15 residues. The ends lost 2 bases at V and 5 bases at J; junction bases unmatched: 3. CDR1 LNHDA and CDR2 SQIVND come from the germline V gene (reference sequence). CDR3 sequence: CASSIIAGGTGELFF. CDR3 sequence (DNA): TGTGCCAGTAGTATAATCGCGGGAGGGACCGGGGAGCTGTTTTTT.

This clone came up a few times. DNA of the CDR3: TGCGCCAGCAGCTTGGGGGACAGAAATAACCAGCCCCAGCATTTT. Protein product: CASSLGDRNNQPQHF. The rearrangement uses TRBV5-1 and TRBJ1-5; 7 nucleotides match TRBD1. The CDR3 consists of 15 residues. Germline CDR1 SGHRS, CDR2 YFSETQ. The V segment lost 0 bases and the J segment 7 bases; nucleotides outside the gene matches: 7.

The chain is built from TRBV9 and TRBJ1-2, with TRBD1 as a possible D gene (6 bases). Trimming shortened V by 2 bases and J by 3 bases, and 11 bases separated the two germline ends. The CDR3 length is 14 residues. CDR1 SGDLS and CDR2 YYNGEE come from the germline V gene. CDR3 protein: CASSVNRQDYGYTF. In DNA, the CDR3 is TGTGCCAGCAGCGTTAATCGACAGGACTATGGCTACACCTTC.

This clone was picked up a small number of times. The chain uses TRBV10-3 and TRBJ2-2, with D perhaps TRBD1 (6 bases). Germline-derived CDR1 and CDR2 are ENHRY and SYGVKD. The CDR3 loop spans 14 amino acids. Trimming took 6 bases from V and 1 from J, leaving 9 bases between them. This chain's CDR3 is CAIRLQGNTGELFF. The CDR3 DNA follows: TGTGCCATCAGACTACAGGGGAACACCGGGGAGCTGTTTTTT.

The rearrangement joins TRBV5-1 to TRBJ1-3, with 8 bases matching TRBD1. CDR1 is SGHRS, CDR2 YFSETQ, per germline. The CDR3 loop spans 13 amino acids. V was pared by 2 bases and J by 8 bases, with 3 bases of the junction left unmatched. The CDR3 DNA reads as TGCGCCAGCAGCTTCGGACAGGGCTACACCATATATTTT. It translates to CASSFGQGYTIYF. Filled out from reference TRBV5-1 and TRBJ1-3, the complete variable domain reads KAGVTQTPRYLIKTRGQQVTLSCSPISGHRSVSWYQQTPGQGLQFLFEYFSETQRNKGNFPGRFSGRQFSNSRSEMNVSTLELGDSALYLCASSFGQGYTIYFGEGSWLTVV.

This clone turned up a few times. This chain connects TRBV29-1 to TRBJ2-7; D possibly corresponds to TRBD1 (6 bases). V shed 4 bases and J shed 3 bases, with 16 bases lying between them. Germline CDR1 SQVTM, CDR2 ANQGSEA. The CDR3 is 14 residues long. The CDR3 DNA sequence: TGCAGCGTTGTTACCTGGACAGCCGGCTACGAGCAGTACTTC. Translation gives CSVVTWTAGYEQYF.

CDR3 region: CASSLVGARSTDTQYF. The DNA of the CDR3 is TGCGCCAGCAGCTTGGTAGGGGCTCGAAGCACAGATACGCAGTATTTT. The chain uses TRBV5-1 and TRBJ2-3; weak D call: TRBD1 (5 bases). Trimming left V 0 bases short and J 0 bases short, with 11 bases between. Looked up from germline, CDR1 is SGHRS and CDR2 is YFSETQ. This CDR3 is 16 amino acids long.

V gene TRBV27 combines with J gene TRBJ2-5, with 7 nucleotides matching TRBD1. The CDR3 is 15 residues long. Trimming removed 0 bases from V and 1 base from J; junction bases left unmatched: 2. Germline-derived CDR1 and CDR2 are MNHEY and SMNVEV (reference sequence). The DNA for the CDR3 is TGTGCCAGCAGTTTATCAAGGGGGCTCCAAGAGACCCAGTACTTC. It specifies CASSLSRGLQETQYF.

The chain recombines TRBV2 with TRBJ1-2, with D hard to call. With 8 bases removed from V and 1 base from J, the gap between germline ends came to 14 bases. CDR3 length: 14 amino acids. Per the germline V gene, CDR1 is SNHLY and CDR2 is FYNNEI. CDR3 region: CASGLFPVNYGYTF. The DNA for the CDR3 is TGTGCCAGCGGGCTGTTCCCCGTTAACTATGGCTACACCTTC. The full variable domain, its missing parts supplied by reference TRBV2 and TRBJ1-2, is EPEVTQTPSHQVTQMGQEVILRCVPISNHLYFYWYRQILGQKVEFLVSFYNNEISEKSEIFDDQFSVERPDGSNFTLKIRSTKLEDSAMYFCASGLFPVNYGYTFGSGTRLTVV.

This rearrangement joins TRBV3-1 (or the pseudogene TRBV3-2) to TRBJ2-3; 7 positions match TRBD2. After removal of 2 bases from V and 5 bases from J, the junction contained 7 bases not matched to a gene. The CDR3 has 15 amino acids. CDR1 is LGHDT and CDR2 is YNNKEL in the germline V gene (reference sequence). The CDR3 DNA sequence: TGTGCCAGCAGCCAACCGGGAGGCGGGGTAGATACGCAGTATTTT. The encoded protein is CASSQPGGGVDTQYF.

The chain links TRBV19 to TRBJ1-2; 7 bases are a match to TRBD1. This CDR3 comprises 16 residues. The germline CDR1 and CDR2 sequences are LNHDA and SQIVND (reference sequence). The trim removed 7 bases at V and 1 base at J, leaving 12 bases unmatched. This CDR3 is CASTTPQGVVNYGYTF. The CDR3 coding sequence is TGTGCCAGTACCACCCCCCAGGGGGTGGTTAACTATGGCTACACCTTC.

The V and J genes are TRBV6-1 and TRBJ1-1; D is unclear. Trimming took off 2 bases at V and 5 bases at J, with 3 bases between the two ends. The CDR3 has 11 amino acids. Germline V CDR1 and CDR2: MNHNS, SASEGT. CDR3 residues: CASSEPTEAFF. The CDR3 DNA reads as TGTGCCAGCAGTGAACCGACTGAAGCTTTCTTT.

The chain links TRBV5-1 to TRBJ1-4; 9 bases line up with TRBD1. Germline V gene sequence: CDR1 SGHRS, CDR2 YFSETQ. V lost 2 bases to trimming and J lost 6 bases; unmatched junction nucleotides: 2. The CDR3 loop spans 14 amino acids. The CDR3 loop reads CASSFGTGHEKLFF. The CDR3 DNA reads TGCGCCAGCAGCTTCGGGACAGGGCATGAAAAACTGTTTTTT.

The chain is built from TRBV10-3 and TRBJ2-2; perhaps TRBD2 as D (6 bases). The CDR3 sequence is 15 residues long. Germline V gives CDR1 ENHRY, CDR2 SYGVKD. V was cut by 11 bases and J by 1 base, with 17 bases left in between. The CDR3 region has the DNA TGTGCCGCCGCTCGGGACTCCATGAACACCGGGGAGCTGTTTTTT. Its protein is CAAARDSMNTGELFF.

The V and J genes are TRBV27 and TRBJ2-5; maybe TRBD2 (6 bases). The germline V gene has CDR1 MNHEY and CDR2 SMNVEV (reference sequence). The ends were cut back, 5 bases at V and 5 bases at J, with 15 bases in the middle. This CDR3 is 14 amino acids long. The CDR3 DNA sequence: TGTGCCAGCAGTCTATGGGCCGGGGGTGAGACCCAGTACTTC. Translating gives CASSLWAGGETQYF.

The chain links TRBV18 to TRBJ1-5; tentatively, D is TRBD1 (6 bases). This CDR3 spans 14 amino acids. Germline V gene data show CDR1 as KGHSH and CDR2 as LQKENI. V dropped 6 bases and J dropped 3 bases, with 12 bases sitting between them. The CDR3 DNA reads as TGTGCCAGCTCTGCGGCAGGGGACAATCAGCCCCAGCATTTT. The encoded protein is CASSAAGDNQPQHF.

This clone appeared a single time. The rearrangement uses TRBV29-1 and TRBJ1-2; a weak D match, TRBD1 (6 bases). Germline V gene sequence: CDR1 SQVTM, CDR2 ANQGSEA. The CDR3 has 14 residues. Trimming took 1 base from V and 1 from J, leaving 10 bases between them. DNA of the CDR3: TGCAGCGTTGAAGGAACAGGGCTTAACTATGGCTACACCTTC. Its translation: CSVEGTGLNYGYTF.

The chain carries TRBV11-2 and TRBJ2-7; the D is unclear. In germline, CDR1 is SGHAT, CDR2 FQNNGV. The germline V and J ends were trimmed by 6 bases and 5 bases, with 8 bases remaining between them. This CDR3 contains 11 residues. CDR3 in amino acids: CASSGIHEQYF. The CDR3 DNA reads TGTGCCAGCAGTGGCATCCACGAGCAGTACTTC.

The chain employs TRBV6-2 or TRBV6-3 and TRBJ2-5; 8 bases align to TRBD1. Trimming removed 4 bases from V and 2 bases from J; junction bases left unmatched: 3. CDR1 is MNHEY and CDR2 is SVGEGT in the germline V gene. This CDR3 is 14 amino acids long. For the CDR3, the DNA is TGTGCCAGCAGTTCGCAGGGGGCTCAAGAGACCCAGTACTTC. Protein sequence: CASSSQGAQETQYF.

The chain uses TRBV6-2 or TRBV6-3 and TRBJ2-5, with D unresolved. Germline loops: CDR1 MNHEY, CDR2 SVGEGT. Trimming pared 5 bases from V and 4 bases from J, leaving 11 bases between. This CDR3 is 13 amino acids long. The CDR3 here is CASSLPVLETQYF. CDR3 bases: TGTGCCAGCAGTCTCCCCGTACTAGAGACCCAGTACTTC.

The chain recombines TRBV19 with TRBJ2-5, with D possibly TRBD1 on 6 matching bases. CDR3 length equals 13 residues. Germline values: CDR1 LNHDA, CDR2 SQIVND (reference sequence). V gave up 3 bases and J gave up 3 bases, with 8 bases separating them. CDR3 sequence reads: CASSMRTEETQYF. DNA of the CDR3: TGTGCCAGTAGTATGAGGACAGAAGAGACCCAGTACTTC.

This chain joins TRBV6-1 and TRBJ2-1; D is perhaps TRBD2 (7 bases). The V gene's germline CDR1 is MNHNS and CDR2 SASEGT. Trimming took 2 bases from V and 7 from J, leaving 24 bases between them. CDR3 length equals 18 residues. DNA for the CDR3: TGTGCCAGCAGTGAAAGGGACAAGGCCCTTAGAGCGGGGAATGAGCAGTTCTTC. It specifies CASSERDKALRAGNEQFF.

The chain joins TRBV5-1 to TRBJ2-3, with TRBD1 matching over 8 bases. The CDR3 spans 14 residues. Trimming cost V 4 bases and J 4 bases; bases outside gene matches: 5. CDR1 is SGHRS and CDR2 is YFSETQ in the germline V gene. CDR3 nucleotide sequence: TGCGCCAGCAGCCAAAGACAGGGGTCAGATACGCAGTATTTT. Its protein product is CASSQRQGSDTQYF.

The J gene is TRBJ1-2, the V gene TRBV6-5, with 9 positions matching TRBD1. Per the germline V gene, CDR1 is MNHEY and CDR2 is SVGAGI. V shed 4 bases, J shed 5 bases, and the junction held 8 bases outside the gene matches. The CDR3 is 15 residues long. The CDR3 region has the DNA TGTGCCAGCAGTTCACCGGGACAGGGAGGATATGGCTACACCTTC. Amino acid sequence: CASSSPGQGGYGYTF.

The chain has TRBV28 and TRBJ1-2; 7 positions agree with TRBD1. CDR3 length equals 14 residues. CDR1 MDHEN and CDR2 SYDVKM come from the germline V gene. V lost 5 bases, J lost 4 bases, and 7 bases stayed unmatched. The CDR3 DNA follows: TGTGCCAGCAGTATAGGGGGCGCTGGCTATGGCTACACCTTC. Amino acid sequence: CASSIGGAGYGYTF.